This TCR beta chain was retrieved from a study of cytomegalovirus exposure and HLA in healthy donors. Study as a whole: A preliminary data release comprised about 85 million unique TCRs obtained from HLA-typed donors.

For this clone: As yet, its antigen is unknown.

13 Jbeta primers and 60 Vbeta primers were used for the PCR. Libraries were prepared by immunoSEQ multiplex PCR; TCRdb keeps only in-frame clonotypes and omits some of them. The sample gives tens of thousands of clones, roughly four fifths of which show up once; about 6% is in the top ten. V was clipped by 0 bases and J by 5 bases, with 16 bases between them. The germline CDR1 and CDR2 sequences are SQVTM and ANQGSEA. The CDR3 is 15 amino acids. Whole-study results and caveats: Reportedly, HLA-A and HLA-B alleles of most subjects were accurately predicted from TCR beta. A link between a missense DCLRE1C variant and TCR beta V- and J-gene trimming emerged from a later analysis.

This chain uses TRBV29-1 with TRBJ1-2; D uncertain. The receptor was isolated from a man aged 50 or older in good health and CMV-seronegative. Sample: PBMCs. The CDR3 is CSVEDPKGGRYGYTF. CDR3 coding DNA: TGCAGCGTTGAAGATCCTAAAGGAGGAAGATATGGCTACACCTTC. Together with reference TRBV29-1 and TRBJ1-2, the CDR3 gives the full variable domain: SAVISQKPSRDICQRGTSLTIQCQVDSQVTMMFWYRQQPGQSLTLIATANQGSEATYESGFVIDKFPISRPNLTFSTLTVSNMSPEDSSIYLCSVEDPKGGRYGYTFGSGTRLTVV.